This T cell receptor (beta chain) emerged from a study of blood T cell repertoires in COVID-19. Looking at the study overall: The United States, Italy and Spain were the sources of the acute and convalescent COVID-19 samples.

The length of the CDR3 is 15 residues. V was shortened by 3 bases and J by 0 bases, with 9 bases between the two germline ends. Germline CDR1 and CDR2: SGHTA and FQGNSA. Authors' data handling: Amplified reference gene primers provided the basis for estimating nucleated cell counts. Method: immunoSEQ multiplex PCR; TCRdb's copy keeps in-frame clones and lacks some. From that table come the V and J calls and clone size; the DNA was used to work out D and trimming. The sample lists around 110,000 clones, around 83% seen once, with 1.1% to 1.5% in the top ten. Sequencing was carried out using peripheral blood. The chain links TRBV7-2 to TRBJ2-1; no reliable D call. The source of this sequence is a man between 35 and 55 years old with acute or convalescent COVID-19. The CDR3: CASSLGSGSYNEQFF. In DNA form, the CDR3 reads TGTGCCAGCAGCTTGGGCTCTGGCTCCTACAATGAGCAGTTCTTC.